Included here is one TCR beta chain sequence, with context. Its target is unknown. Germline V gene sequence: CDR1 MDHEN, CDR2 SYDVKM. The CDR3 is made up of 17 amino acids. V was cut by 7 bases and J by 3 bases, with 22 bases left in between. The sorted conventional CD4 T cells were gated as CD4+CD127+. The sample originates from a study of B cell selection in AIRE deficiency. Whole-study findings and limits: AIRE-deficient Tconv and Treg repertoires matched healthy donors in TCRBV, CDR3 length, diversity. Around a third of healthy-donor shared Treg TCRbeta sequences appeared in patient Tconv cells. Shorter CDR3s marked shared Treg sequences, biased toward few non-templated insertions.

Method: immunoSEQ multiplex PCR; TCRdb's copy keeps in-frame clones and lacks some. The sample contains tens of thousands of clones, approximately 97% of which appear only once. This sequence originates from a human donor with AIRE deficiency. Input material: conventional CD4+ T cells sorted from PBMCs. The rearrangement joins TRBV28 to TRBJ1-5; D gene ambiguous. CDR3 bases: TGTGCCAGCAATCCTCCGGGGAGGATGTTGGACAATCAGCCCCAGCATTTT. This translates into CASNPPGRMLDNQPQHF.